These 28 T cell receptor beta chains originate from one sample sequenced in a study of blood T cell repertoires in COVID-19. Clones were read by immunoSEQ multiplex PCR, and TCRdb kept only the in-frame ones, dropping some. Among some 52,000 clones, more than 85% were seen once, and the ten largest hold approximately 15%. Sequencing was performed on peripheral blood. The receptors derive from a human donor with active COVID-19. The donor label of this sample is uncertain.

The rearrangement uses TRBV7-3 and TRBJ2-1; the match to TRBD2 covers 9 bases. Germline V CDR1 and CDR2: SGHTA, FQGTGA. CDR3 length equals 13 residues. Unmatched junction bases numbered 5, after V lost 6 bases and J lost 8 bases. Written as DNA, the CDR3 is TGTGCCAGCAGGCAGACTAGCGGTTATGAGCAGTTCTTC. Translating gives CASRQTSGYEQFF.

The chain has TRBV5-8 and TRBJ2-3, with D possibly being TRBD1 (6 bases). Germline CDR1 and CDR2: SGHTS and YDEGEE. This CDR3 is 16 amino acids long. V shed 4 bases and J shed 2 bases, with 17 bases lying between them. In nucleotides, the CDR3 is TGTGCCAGCAGCGAGGGACACCGACTAAACACAGATACGCAGTATTTT. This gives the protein CASSEGHRLNTDTQYF.

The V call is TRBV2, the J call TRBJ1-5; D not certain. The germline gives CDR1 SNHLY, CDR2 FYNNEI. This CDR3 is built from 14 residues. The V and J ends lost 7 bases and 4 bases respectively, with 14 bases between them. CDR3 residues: CASTPSWLNQPQHF. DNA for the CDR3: TGTGCCAGCACCCCTAGTTGGTTGAATCAGCCCCAGCATTTT.

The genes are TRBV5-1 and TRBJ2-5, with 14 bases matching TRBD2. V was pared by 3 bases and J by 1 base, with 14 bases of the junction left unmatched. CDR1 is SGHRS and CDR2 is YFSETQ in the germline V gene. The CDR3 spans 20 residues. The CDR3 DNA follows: TGCGCCAGCAGCTGGGGACTAGCGGGGGCCCGAGGATTACTCCAAGAGACCCAGTACTTC. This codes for CASSWGLAGARGLLQETQYF.

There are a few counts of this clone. Here the CDR3 reads CASRRETEAFF. The DNA of the CDR3 is TGCGCCAGCAGAAGAGAGACTGAAGCTTTCTTT. V gene TRBV5-1 combines with J gene TRBJ1-1; D gene uncertain. The length of the CDR3 is 11 residues. Trimming removed 5 bases from V and 5 bases from J, with 7 bases in between. The germline gives CDR1 SGHRS, CDR2 YFSETQ.

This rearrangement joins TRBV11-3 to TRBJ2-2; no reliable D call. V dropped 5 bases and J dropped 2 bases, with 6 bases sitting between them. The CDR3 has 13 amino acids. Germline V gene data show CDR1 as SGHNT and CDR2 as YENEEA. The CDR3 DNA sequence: TGTGCCAGCAGCCTCCTCAACACCGGGGAGCTGTTTTTT. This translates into CASSLLNTGELFF.

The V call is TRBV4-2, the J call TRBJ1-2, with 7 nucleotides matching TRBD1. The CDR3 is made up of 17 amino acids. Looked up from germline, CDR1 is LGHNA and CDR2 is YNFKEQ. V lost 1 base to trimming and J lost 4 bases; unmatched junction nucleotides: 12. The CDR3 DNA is TGTGCCAGCAGCCAAGCCGAGACAGGGTCTGGAACCTATGGCTACACCTTC. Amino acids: CASSQAETGSGTYGYTF.

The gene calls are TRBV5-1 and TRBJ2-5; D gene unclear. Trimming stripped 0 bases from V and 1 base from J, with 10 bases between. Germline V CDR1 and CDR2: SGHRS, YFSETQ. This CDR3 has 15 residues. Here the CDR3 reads CASSLVGGFQETQYF. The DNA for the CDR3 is TGCGCCAGCAGCTTGGTCGGCGGATTCCAAGAGACCCAGTACTTC.

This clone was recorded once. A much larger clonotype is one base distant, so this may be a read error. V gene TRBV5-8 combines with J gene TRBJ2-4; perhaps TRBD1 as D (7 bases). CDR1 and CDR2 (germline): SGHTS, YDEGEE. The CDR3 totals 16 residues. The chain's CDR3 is CTSSAGQTLAKNIQYF. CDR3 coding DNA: TGTACCAGCAGCGCGGGACAGACTCTAGCCAAAAACATTCAGTACTTC.

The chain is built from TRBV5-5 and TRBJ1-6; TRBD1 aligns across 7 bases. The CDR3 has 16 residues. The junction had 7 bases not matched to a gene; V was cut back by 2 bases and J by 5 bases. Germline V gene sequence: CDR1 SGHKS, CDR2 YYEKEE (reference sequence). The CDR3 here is CASSLTGEADNSPLHF. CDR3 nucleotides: TGTGCCAGCAGCTTAACAGGGGAGGCGGATAATTCACCCCTCCACTTT.

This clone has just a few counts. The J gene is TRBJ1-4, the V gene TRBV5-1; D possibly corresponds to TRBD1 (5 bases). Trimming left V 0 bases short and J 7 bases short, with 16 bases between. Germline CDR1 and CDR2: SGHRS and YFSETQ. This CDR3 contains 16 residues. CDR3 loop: CASSLVGGARSEKLFF. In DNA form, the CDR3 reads TGCGCCAGCAGCTTGGTGGGGGGAGCGAGGAGTGAAAAACTGTTTTTT.

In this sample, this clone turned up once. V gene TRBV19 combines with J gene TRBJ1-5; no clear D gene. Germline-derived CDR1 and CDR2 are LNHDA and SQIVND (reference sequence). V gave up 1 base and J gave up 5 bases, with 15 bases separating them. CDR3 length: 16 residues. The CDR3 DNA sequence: TGTGCCAGTAGTATAGCGGGTGGGAGAGGAGATCAGCCCCAGCATTTT. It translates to CASSIAGGRGDQPQHF.

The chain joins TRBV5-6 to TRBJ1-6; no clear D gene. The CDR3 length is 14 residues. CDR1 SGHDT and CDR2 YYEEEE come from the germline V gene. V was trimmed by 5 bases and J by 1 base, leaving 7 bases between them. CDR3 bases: TGTGCCAGCAGTTTCGGTTCCTATAATTCACCCCTCCACTTT. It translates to CASSFGSYNSPLHF.

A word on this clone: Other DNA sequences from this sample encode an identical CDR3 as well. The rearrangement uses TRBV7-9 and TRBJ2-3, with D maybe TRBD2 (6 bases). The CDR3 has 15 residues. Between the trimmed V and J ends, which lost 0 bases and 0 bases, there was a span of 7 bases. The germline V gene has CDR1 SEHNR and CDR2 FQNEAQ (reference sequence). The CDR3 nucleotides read TGTGCCAGCAGCTTAGCTAGCGGTAGCACAGATACGCAGTATTTT. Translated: CASSLASGSTDTQYF.

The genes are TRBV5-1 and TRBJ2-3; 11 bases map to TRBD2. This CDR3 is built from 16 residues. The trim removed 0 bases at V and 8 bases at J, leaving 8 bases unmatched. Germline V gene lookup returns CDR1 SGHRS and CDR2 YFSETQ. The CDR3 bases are TGCGCCAGCAGCTTGGTTCTAGCGGGGGGAAGGGGTACGCAGTATTTT. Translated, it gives CASSLVLAGGRGTQYF. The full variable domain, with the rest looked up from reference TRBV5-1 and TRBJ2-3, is KAGVTQTPRYLIKTRGQQVTLSCSPISGHRSVSWYQQTPGQGLQFLFEYFSETQRNKGNFPGRFSGRQFSNSRSEMNVSTLELGDSALYLCASSLVLAGGRGTQYFGPGTRLTVL.

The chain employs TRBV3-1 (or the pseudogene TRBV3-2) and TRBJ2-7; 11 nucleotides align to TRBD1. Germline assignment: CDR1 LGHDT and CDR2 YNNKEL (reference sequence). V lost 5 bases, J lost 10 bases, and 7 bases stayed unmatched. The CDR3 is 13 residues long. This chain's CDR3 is CASSWGTGGEQYF. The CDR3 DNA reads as TGTGCCAGCAGCTGGGGGACAGGGGGGGAACAGTACTTC.

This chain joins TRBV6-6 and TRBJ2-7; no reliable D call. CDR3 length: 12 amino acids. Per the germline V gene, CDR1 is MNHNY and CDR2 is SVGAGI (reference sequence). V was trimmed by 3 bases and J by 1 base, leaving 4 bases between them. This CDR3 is CASSYESYEQYF. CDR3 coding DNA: TGTGCCAGCAGTTATGAGTCCTACGAGCAGTACTTC.

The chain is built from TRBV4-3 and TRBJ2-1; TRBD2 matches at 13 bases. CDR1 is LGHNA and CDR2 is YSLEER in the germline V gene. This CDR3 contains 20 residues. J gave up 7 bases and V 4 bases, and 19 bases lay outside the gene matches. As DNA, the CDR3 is TGCGCCAGCAGCCTGGGGGTCGGACAGGGAGGACTAGCGGGGGTGAATGAGCAGTTCTTC. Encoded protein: CASSLGVGQGGLAGVNEQFF.

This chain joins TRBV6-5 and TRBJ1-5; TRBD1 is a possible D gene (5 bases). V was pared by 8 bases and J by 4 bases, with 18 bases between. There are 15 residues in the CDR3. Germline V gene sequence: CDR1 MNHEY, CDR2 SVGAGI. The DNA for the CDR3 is TGTGCCAGCCTTAAAGCGGGGCCGAGGAATCAGCCCCAGCATTTT. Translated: CASLKAGPRNQPQHF.

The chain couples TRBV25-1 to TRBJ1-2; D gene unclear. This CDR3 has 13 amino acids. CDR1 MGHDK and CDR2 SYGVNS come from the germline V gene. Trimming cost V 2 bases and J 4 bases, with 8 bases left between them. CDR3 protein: CASSETGAYGYTF. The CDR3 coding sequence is TGTGCCAGCAGTGAAACGGGAGCCTATGGCTACACCTTC.

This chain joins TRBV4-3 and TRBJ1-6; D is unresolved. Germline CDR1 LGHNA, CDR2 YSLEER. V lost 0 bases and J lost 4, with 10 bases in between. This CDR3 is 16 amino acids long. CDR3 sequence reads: CASSQDWRTYNSPLHF. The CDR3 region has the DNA TGCGCCAGCAGCCAAGATTGGAGAACGTATAATTCACCCCTCCACTTT.

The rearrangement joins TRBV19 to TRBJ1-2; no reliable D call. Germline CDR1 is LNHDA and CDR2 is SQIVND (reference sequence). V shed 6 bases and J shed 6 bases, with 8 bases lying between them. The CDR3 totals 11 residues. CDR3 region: CASRTPHGYTF. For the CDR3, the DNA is TGTGCCAGTAGGACTCCGCATGGCTACACCTTC.

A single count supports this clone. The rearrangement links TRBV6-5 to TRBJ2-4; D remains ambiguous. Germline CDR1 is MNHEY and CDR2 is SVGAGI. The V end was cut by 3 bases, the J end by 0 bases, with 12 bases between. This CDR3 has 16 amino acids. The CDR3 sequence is CASSYSKTLAKNIQYF. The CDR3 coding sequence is TGTGCCAGCAGTTATTCCAAGACTCTAGCCAAAAACATTCAGTACTTC.

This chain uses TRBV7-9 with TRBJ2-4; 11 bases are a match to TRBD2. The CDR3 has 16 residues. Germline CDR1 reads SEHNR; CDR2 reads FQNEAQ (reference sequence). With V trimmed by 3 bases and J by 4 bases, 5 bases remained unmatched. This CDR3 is CASSLTSGVKKNIQYF. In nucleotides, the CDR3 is TGTGCCAGCAGCTTGACTAGCGGGGTTAAAAAAAACATTCAGTACTTC.

The CDR3 here is CASSLGTAPGELFF. CDR3 DNA: TGTGCCAGCAGCTTGGGGACAGCCCCCGGGGAGCTGTTTTTT. The chain uses TRBV5-4 and TRBJ2-2, with D tentatively TRBD1 (6 bases). The germline V and J ends were trimmed by 0 bases and 6 bases, with 9 bases remaining between them. Germline-derived CDR1 and CDR2 are SGHNT and YYREEE (reference sequence). The CDR3 is made up of 14 amino acids.

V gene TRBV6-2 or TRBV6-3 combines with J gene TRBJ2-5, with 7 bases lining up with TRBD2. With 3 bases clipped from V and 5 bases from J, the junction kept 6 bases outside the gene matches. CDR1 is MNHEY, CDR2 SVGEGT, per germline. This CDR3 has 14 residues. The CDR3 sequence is CASSYRGVRETQYF. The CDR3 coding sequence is TGTGCCAGCAGTTATCGGGGGGTTAGGGAGACCCAGTACTTC.

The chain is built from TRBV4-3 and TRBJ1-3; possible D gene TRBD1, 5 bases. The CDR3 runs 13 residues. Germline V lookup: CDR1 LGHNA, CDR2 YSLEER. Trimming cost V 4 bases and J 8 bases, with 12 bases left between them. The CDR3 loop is CASSPQGGHTIYF. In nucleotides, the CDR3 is TGCGCCAGCAGCCCGCAGGGAGGGCACACCATATATTTT.

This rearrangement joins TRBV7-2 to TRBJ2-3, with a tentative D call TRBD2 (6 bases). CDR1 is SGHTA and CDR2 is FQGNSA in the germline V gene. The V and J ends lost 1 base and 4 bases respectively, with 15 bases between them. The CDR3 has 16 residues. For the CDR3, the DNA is TGTGCCAGCAGCTTAGTTGGGCGGGGACGGGCAGATACGCAGTATTTT. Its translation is CASSLVGRGRADTQYF.